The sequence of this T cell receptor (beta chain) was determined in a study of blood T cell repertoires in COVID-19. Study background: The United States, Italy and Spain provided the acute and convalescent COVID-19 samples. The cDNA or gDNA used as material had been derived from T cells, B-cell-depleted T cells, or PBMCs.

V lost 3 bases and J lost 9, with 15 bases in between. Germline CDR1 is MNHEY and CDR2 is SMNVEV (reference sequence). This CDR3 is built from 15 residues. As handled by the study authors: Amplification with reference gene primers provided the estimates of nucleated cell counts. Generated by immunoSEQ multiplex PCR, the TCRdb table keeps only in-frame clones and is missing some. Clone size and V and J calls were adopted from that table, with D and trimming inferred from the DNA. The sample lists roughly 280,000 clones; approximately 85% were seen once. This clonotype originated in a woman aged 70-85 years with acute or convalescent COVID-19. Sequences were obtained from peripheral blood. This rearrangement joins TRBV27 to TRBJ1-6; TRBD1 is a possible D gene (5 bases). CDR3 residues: CASSFFRGGGSPLHF. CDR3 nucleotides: TGTGCCAGCAGTTTCTTTCGGGGGGGAGGTTCACCCCTCCACTTT.